A selection of T cell receptor beta chains follows, all from one sample in a study of blood T cell repertoires in COVID-19. This table comes from immunoSEQ multiplex PCR, and its TCRdb copy is limited to in-frame clones, with some not included. The table records a few hundred thousand clones, about 90% of them present only once. The sequenced sample was PBMCs or T cells enriched from blood (not recorded which). Receptor source: a man aged 18 to 30 who had recovered from COVID-19. Each CDR3 is given with its conserved first and last residue. A D gene is named only where the DNA matches it firmly. Clone size is stated in some rows and not others, as once, few, many or a class when expanded.

>NA|NA|TRBJ1-2|TRBV19
TGTGCCAGTAGTACAGACCTCCGCGGGGTCGGCGGCTACACCTTC
CASSTDLRGVGGYTF
>NA|TRBD1|TRBJ2-1|TRBV11-2
TGTGCCAGCAGCTTTCAGGGACAGGCGGACGATGAGCAGTTCTTC
CASSFQGQADDEQFF
>NA|TRBD2|TRBJ2-7|TRBV18
TGTGCCAGCTCACCCGGGACTAGCGGGATCCCGCACGAGCAGTACTTC
CASSPGTSGIPHEQYF
>NA|NA|TRBJ2-3|TRBV27
TGTGCCAGCAGTGAACTTGGAGATACGCAGTATTTT
CASSELGDTQYF
>NA|NA|TRBJ1-2|TRBV28
TGTGCCAGCGCATCGGACACCAACTATGGCTACACCTTC
CASASDTNYGYTF
>NA|NA|TRBJ1-5|TRBV27
TGTGCCAGCAGTCGATCAGTGAATCAGCCCCAGCATTTT
CASSRSVNQPQHF
>NA|NA|TRBJ1-4|TRBV10-3
TGTGCCATCAGTGAGGGGCGGACTACTAATGAAAAACTGTTTTTT
CAISEGRTTNEKLFF
>NA|NA|TRBJ2-3|TRBV30
TGTGCCTGGAGTCTCCTAGCGAGATCCACCGGTACGCAGTATTTT
CAWSLLARSTGTQYF
>NA|NA|TRBJ1-1|TRBV18
TGTGCCAGCTCACCGGGTCACAGGGATAGGAGTATGAACACTGAAGCTTTCTTT
CASSPGHRDRSMNTEAFF
>NA|TRBD2|TRBJ2-1|TRBV11-2
TGTGCCAGCAGCTTAGGACTAGCGGGGAGCAATGAGCAGTTCTTC
CASSLGLAGSNEQFF
>few|NA|TRBJ1-5|TRBV4-1
TGCGCCAGCAGCCAAGTTGCAGATCAGCCCCAGCATTTT
CASSQVADQPQHF
>NA|TRBD2|TRBJ2-1|TRBV20-1
TGCAGTGCTAGTCCCCTAGCGGGGACCTACAATGAGCAGTTCTTC
CSASPLAGTYNEQFF
>NA|TRBD2|TRBJ2-1|TRBV2
TGTGCCAGCAGTGAAGAACTAGCGGGGGGATACAATGAGCAGTTCTTC
CASSEELAGGYNEQFF
>NA|NA|TRBJ1-5|TRBV2
TGTGCCAGCAGTGGGGGGGTATTGGCGAATCAGCCCCAGCATTTT
CASSGGVLANQPQHF
>NA|NA|TRBJ2-2|TRBV10-2
TGCGCCAGCAGCCGGGTTGCCGGGGAGCTGTTTTTT
CASSRVAGELFF
>NA|NA|TRBJ1-1|TRBV19
TGTGCCTCTTCCAGCTCCGGCCCGGGGACTGAAGCTTTCTTT
CASSSSGPGTEAFF
>NA|TRBD1|TRBJ1-4|TRBV19
TGTGCCAGTAGTAGGGACAGCCAACAGACCTTAAATGAAAAACTGTTTTTT
CASSRDSQQTLNEKLFF
>NA|NA|TRBJ1-4|TRBV6-5
TGTGCCAGCAGAACCCTAGCCAGGGAGGGAAAACTGTTTTTT
CASRTLAREGKLFF
>once|NA|TRBJ2-7|TRBV6-2/TRBV6-3
TGTGCCAGCAGTTCCACGATAGGGGGCGAGCAGTACTTC
CASSSTIGGEQYF
>NA|NA|TRBJ1-4|TRBV7-9
TGTGCCAGCAGCTTTAGAGGCGAACGGGAAAAACTGTTTTTT
CASSFRGEREKLFF
>NA|TRBD1|TRBJ1-1|TRBV25-1
TGTGCCAGCACCTGGACAGGGTTCGGCACTGAAGCTTTCTTT
CASTWTGFGTEAFF
>NA|NA|TRBJ2-7|TRBV7-9
TGTGCCAGCAGCCCCAGAACCAACTACGAGCAGTACTTC
CASSPRTNYEQYF
>NA|TRBD1|TRBJ1-2|TRBV30
TGTGCCTGGAGAGGGGGACAGTTTAACTATGGCTACACCTTC
CAWRGGQFNYGYTF
>NA|NA|TRBJ2-2|TRBV12-3/TRBV12-4
TGTGCCAGCGAACTACGGAACACCGGGGAGCTGTTTTTT
CASELRNTGELFF
>NA|NA|TRBJ1-1|TRBV14
TGTGCCAGCAGCCAAGGGCCGAACACTGAAGCTTTCTTT
CASSQGPNTEAFF
>few|NA|TRBJ1-6|TRBV5-6
TGTGCCAGCACCCTGAGGGAGATTGAATCACCCCTCCACTTT
CASTLREIESPLHF
>NA|NA|TRBJ1-1|TRBV27
TGTGCCAGCAGAGCGTCAGATGGGACACAGAACACTGAAGCTTTCTTT
CASRASDGTQNTEAFF
>NA|TRBD1|TRBJ1-2|TRBV11-3
TGTGCCAGCGCCCCGTCAGGGACAGTAAGCTATGGCTACACCTTC
CASAPSGTVSYGYTF
>once|NA|TRBJ2-1|TRBV4-1
TGCGCCAGCAGCCAGGAGGGAAGGGACAATGAGCAGTTCTTC
CASSQEGRDNEQFF
>NA|TRBD1|TRBJ2-7|TRBV4-1
TGCGCCAGCAGCCGACTCCGGGACAGGGACTACGAGCAGTACTTC
CASSRLRDRDYEQYF
>NA|NA|TRBJ2-3|TRBV9
TGTGCCAGCAGCGTCAGAGGCGGGGGCGTCACAGATACGCAGTATTTT
CASSVRGGGVTDTQYF
>NA|TRBD2|TRBJ2-5|TRBV30
TGTGCCTGGAGTGGGTACAGCGGGGTGGGGATTGGGGAGACCCAGTACTTC
CAWSGYSGVGIGETQYF
>NA|TRBD1|TRBJ2-7|TRBV27
TGTGCCAGCAGTTCCCCGGGACAGTCCTACGAGCAGTACTTC
CASSSPGQSYEQYF
>NA|NA|TRBJ1-4|TRBV10-2
TGCGCCAGCAGTGTTCAGAAAAAACTGTTTTTT
CASSVQKKLFF
>NA|NA|TRBJ1-2|TRBV5-5
TGTGCCAGCAGCTTGGAGACGAGGGGGAATTGGATAAGCTATGGCTACACCTTC
CASSLETRGNWISYGYTF
>NA|TRBD1|TRBJ1-5|TRBV29-1
TGCAGCGTGAGACAGGGTCGAAATCAGCCCCAGCATTTT
CSVRQGRNQPQHF
>NA|NA|TRBJ1-4|TRBV30
TGTGCCTGGAGTTTAGGGGTCGGTAATGAAAAACTGTTTTTT
CAWSLGVGNEKLFF
>NA|NA|TRBJ1-1|TRBV11-3
TGTGCCAGCAGCTTATCCGGTGGAGGCACTGAAGCTTTCTTT
CASSLSGGGTEAFF
>NA|NA|TRBJ1-2|TRBV3-1/TRBV3-2
TGTGCCAGCAGCCAACTTTCTCGCGGGGCTGGCTACACCTTC
CASSQLSRGAGYTF
>NA|TRBD1|TRBJ2-1|TRBV5-1
TGCGCCAGCAGTTCCGGACAGGGAACTAAGGAGCAGTTCTTC
CASSSGQGTKEQFF
>NA|TRBD2|TRBJ2-1|TRBV24-1
TGTGCCACCAGTGACCCTACTAGCGGAGGTTACAATGAGCAGTTCTTC
CATSDPTSGGYNEQFF
>NA|NA|TRBJ2-7|TRBV27
TGTGCCAGCAGGGGGCGATCGGAAGGCGAGCAGTACTTC
CASRGRSEGEQYF
>NA|NA|TRBJ1-4|TRBV15
TGTGCCACCAGCAGAGAGAACAGGAGCTTGAAAAAACTGTTTTTT
CATSRENRSLKKLFF
>NA|NA|TRBJ1-3|TRBV25-1
TGTGCCAGCAGTGAATCCACGAGCTCTGGAAACACCATATATTTT
CASSESTSSGNTIYF
>NA|NA|TRBJ1-2|TRBV4-1
TGCGCCAGCAGCCAAGAACAGACCCCCTATGGCTACACCTTC
CASSQEQTPYGYTF
>NA|NA|TRBJ2-5|TRBV19
TGTGCCAGTAGTATAGATCACACCGAAGAAGAGACCCAGTACTTC
CASSIDHTEEETQYF
>NA|NA|TRBJ1-3|TRBV14
TGTGCCAGCAGCCGTACAGGCTCTGGAAACACCATATATTTT
CASSRTGSGNTIYF
>once|NA|TRBJ1-2|TRBV29-1
TGCAGCGCGCCGGACAGTTACTATGGCTACACCTTC
CSAPDSYYGYTF
>NA|NA|TRBJ1-2|TRBV5-1
TGCGCCAGCAGCTCCACCTCGGGAGGCCCCTATGGCTACACCTTC
CASSSTSGGPYGYTF
>NA|NA|TRBJ2-7|TRBV28
TGTGCCAGCAGCCTCCGGTACAGGTCCGCCTATGAGCAGTACTTC
CASSLRYRSAYEQYF
>NA|TRBD2|TRBJ2-1|TRBV7-3
TGTGCCAGCAGCCAAAGCGGGAGGGCCACCCAGTTCTTC
CASSQSGRATQFF
>NA|TRBD1|TRBJ1-1|TRBV9
TGTGTCAGCAGCGTACAGGGGAGTTCTGAAGCTTTCTTT
CVSSVQGSSEAFF
>NA|NA|TRBJ2-2|TRBV28
TGTGCCAGCAAAGCCCCGGGGGAACCAACCGGGGAGCTGTTTTTT
CASKAPGEPTGELFF
>NA|TRBD1|TRBJ1-6|TRBV19
TGTGCCAGTAGTATAGGCAGGGGGCAGGTTTCACCCCTCCACTTT
CASSIGRGQVSPLHF